Below, one T cell receptor (beta chain) is given with its context. Its matching antigen is unknown. Pregnant or lactating patients were excluded, as were those with uncontrolled infection or other autoimmune disease. For the diagnoses, clinical symptoms, serum thyroxine and TRAb, thyroid ultrasound and orbital computed tomography were used. This sample is drawn from a study of T cells in Graves' hyperthyroidism and ophthalmopathy. This CDR3 has 16 residues. Losses at the gene ends were 7 bases for V and 2 bases for J; bases not matched to a gene: 6. Germline V gene data show CDR1 as LNHDA and CDR2 as SQIVND (reference sequence). Using RNA transcripts as the source, TCR beta CDR3 regions were amplified. The TCR CDR3 was amplified in a first-round RT-PCR using the HTBI primer set. TCRdb redid the calling of the multiplex PCR reads with MiXCR, one entry per CDR3 protein. The table has 450,000 to 700,000 distinct CDR3 sequences, just over 45% seen once.

General study findings and limits: In the blood, most expanded thyroid clonotypes above 0.001 appeared as well. Ophthalmopathy was separated from stable hyperthyroidism by a 13 V-J model.

Input material: peripheral blood or thyroid tissue (not recorded which). The clonotype comes from an adult woman with Graves' disease, either hyperthyroidism or ophthalmopathy (not recorded which). The V gene is TRBV19, the J gene TRBJ2-2, with TRBD2 matching 11 bases. The CDR3 here is CASKGLAGGNTGELFF. The CDR3 coding sequence is TGTGCCAGTAAAGGGCTAGCGGGAGGTAACACCGGGGAGCTGTTTTTT.